This T cell receptor beta chain appears in the sequencing data of a study of cytomegalovirus exposure and HLA in healthy donors. Primers: 60 Vbeta forward and 13 Jbeta reverse. Generated by immunoSEQ multiplex PCR, the TCRdb table keeps only in-frame clones and is missing some. Here the sample spans some 94,000 clones, 55% to 75% being singletons. This clone was seen more than once but under ten times. With 5 bases removed from V and 10 bases from J, the gap between germline ends came to 15 bases. The CDR3 loop spans 12 amino acids. Looked up from germline, CDR1 is SQVTM and CDR2 is ANQGSEA. Input material: PBMCs. This chain joins TRBV29-1 and TRBJ2-4; possible D gene TRBD2, 6 bases. The source of this sequence is a man aged 50 to 59 in good health and CMV-seronegative. The CDR3 DNA follows: TGCAGCGTTTCCTTCGAGGAGGGTATTCAGTACTTC. Amino acid sequence: CSVSFEEGIQYF.